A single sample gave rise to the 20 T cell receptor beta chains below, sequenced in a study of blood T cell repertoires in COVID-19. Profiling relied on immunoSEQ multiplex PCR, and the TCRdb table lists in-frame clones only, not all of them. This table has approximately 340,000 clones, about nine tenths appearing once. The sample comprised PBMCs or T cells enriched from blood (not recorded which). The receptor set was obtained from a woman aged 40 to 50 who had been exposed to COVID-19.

CDR3 nucleotide sequence: TGTGCCAGCAGCCCGGGGACTAGCGGGCAACAGTATTTT. It translates to CASSPGTSGQQYF. V is TRBV11-3 and J is TRBJ2-3, with TRBD2 identical over 12 bases. CDR1 is SGHNT and CDR2 is YENEEA in the germline V gene. Losses at the gene ends were 5 bases for V and 12 bases for J; bases not matched to a gene: 6. This CDR3 spans 13 amino acids.

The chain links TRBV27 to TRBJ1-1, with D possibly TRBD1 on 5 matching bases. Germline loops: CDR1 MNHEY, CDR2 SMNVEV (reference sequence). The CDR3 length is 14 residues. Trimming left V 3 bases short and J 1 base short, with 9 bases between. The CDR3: CASSFGAGNTEAFF. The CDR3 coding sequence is TGTGCCAGCAGTTTTGGGGCTGGGAACACTGAAGCTTTCTTT.

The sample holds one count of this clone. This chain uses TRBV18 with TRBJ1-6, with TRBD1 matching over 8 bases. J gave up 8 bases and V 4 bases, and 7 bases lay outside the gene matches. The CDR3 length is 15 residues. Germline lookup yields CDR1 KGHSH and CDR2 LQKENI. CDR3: CASSRDRGRDSPLHF. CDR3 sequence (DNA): TGTGCCAGCTCACGCGACAGGGGACGTGATTCACCCCTCCACTTT.

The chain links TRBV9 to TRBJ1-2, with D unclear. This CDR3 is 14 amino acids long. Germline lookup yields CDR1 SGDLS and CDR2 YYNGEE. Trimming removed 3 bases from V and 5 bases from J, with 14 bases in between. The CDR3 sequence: CASSDVNQRYGYTF. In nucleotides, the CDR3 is TGTGCCAGCAGCGATGTAAATCAGAGGTATGGCTACACCTTC. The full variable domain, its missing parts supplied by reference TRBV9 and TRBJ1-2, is DSGVTQTPKHLITATGQRVTLRCSPRSGDLSVYWYQQSLDQGLQFLIQYYNGEERAKGNILERFSAQQFPDLHSELNLSSLELGDSALYFCASSDVNQRYGYTFGSGTRLTVV.

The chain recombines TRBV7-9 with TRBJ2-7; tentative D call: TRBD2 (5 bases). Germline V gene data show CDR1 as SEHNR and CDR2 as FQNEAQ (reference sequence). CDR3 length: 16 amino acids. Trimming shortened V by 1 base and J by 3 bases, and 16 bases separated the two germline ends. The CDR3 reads CASSLESPTRDYEQYF. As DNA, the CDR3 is TGTGCCAGCAGCTTAGAAAGTCCTACTAGGGACTACGAGCAGTACTTC.

This chain's CDR3 is CASSAGLRNSYNEQFF. CDR3 coding DNA: TGCGCCAGCAGCGCGGGACTACGTAACTCCTACAATGAGCAGTTCTTC. The chain carries TRBV5-1 and TRBJ2-1; TRBD2 aligns across 7 bases. This CDR3 comprises 16 residues. V gave up 4 bases and J gave up 0 bases; unmatched junction bases: 7. Germline V gene sequence: CDR1 SGHRS, CDR2 YFSETQ. The whole variable domain, remainder taken from reference TRBV5-1 and TRBJ2-1, is KAGVTQTPRYLIKTRGQQVTLSCSPISGHRSVSWYQQTPGQGLQFLFEYFSETQRNKGNFPGRFSGRQFSNSRSEMNVSTLELGDSALYLCASSAGLRNSYNEQFFGPGTRLTVL.

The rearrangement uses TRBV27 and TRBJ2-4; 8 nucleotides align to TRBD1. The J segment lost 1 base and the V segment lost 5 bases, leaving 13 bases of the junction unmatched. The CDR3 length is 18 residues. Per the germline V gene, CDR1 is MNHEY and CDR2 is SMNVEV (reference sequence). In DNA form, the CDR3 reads TGTGCCAGCAGTACCAATCCCGGACAGGGCTTGGCCAAAAACATTCAGTACTTC. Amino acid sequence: CASSTNPGQGLAKNIQYF.

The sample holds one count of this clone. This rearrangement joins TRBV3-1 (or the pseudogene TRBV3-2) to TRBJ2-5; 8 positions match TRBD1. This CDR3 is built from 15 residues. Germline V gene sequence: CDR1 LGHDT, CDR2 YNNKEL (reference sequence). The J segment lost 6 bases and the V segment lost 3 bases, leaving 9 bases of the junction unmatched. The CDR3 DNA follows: TGTGCCAGCAGCCAGGGTCGCGCAGGGGGCAAGACCCAGTACTTC. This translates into CASSQGRAGGKTQYF.

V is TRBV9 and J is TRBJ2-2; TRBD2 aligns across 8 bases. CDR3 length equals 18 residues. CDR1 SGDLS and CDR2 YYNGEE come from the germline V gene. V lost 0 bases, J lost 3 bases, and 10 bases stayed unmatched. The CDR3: CASSVGGLAFSHTGELFF. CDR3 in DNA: TGTGCCAGCAGCGTAGGAGGACTAGCCTTCTCCCACACCGGGGAGCTGTTTTTT.

Here the CDR3 DNA reads TGTGCCTGGAGATTAGGGGGTCGGTCTGAAGCTTTCTTT. Protein: CAWRLGGRSEAFF. The chain carries TRBV30 and TRBJ1-1; weak D call: TRBD1 (6 bases). The CDR3 is made up of 13 amino acids. V lost 3 bases and J lost 6, with 14 bases in between. Germline values: CDR1 GTSNPN, CDR2 SVGIG (reference sequence).

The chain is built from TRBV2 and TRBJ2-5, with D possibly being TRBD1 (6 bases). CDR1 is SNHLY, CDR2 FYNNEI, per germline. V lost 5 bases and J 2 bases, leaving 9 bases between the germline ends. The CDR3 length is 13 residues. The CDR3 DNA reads TGTGCCAGCAGTACGGACAGTCAAGAGACCCAGTACTTC. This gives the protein CASSTDSQETQYF.

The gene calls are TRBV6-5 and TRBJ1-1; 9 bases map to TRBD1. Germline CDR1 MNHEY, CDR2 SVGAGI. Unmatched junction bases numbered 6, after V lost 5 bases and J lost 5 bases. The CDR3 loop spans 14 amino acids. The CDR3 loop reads CASSKQGAGTEAFF. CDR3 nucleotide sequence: TGTGCCAGCAGTAAACAGGGGGCGGGGACTGAAGCTTTCTTT.

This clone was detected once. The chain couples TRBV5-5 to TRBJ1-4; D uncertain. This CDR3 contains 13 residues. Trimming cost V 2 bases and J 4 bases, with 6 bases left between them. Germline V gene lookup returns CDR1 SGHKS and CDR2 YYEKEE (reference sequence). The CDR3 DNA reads TGTGCCAGCAGCTTAGCTTATAATGAAAAACTGTTTTTT. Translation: CASSLAYNEKLFF.

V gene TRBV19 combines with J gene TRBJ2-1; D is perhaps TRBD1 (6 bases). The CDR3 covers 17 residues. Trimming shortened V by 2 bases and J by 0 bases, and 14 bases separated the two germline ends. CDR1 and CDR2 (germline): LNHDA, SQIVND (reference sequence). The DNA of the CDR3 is TGTGCCAGTAGTATATCAGACAGGACCAGCTCCTACAATGAGCAGTTCTTC. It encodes CASSISDRTSSYNEQFF.

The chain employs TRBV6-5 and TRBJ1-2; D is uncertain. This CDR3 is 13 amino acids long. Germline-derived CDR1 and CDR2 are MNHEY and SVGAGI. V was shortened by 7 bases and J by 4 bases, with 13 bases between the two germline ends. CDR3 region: CASIFAGGYGYTF. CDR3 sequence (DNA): TGTGCCAGCATCTTCGCGGGAGGCTATGGCTACACCTTC.

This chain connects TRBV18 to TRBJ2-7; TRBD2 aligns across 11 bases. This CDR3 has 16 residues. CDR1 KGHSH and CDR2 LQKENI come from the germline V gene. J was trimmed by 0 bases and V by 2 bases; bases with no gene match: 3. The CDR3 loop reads CASSPGLAGISYEQYF. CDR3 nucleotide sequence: TGTGCCAGCTCACCAGGACTAGCGGGCATCTCCTACGAGCAGTACTTC.

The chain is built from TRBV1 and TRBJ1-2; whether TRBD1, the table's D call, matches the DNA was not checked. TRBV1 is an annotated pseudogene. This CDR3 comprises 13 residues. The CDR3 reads CTSSQQGAYGYTF. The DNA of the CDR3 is TGCACCAGCAGCCAACAGGGGGCCTATGGCTACACCTTC.

CDR3 loop: CAWSERGRGSPLHF. CDR3 DNA sequence: TGTGCCTGGAGTGAACGAGGCAGGGGTTCACCCCTCCACTTT. V usage is TRBV30 and J usage is TRBJ1-6, with D possibly TRBD1 on 6 matching bases. Per germline, CDR1 GTSNPN and CDR2 SVGIG (reference sequence). There are 14 residues in the CDR3. With 1 base removed from V and 9 bases from J, the gap between germline ends came to 13 bases.

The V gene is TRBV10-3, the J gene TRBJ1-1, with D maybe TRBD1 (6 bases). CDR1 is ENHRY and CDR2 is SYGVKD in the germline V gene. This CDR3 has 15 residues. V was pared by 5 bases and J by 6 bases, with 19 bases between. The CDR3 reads CAISFSHGGESEAFF. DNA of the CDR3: TGTGCCATCAGTTTTTCCCATGGGGGCGAGTCTGAAGCTTTCTTT.

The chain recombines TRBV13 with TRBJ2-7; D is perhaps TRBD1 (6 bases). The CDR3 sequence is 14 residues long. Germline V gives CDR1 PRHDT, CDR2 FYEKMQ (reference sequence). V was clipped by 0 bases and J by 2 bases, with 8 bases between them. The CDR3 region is CASSLGRGTYEQYF. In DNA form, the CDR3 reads TGTGCCAGCAGCTTAGGGAGGGGGACCTACGAGCAGTACTTC.